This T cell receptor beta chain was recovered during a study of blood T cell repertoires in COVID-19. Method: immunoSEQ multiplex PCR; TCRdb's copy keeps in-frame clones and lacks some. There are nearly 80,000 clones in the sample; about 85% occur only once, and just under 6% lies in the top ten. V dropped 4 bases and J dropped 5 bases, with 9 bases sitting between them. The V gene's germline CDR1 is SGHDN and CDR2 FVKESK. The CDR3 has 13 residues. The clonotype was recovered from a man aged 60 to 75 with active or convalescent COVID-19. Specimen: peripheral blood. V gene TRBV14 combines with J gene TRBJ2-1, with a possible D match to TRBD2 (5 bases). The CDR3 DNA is TGTGCCAGCAGCCCCTGGGGAGACAATGAGCAGTTCTTC. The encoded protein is CASSPWGDNEQFF.